A selection of T cell receptor beta chains follows, all from one sample in a study of T cells in Graves' hyperthyroidism and ophthalmopathy. TCRdb re-derived calls from the multiplex PCR reads in MiXCR, one entry per CDR3 protein. The data show 600,000 to 900,000 distinct CDR3 sequences, roughly 15% seen once. Input material: blood. The receptors were sampled from a man between 18 and 29 years old with Graves' hyperthyroidism. Both conserved end residues are trimmed from each CDR3. Clone size is not always given. Where it is, it says once, few, many or a class for expanded clones.

J gene,clone size,CDR3 length,V gene,CDR3 protein
TRBJ2-3,-,11,TRBV2,ASWGHSTDTQY
TRBJ2-4,few,17,TRBV7-9,ASSLALAGGILAKNIQY
TRBJ2-4,few,14,TRBV7-9,ASSLFSGIAKNIQY
TRBJ2-1,-,13,TRBV5-5,ASSLKARSYNEQF
TRBJ2-4,-,13,TRBV9,ASSVGAVAKNIQY
TRBJ2-3,-,16,TRBV28,ASSLSGLAGSSTDTQY
TRBJ2-5,many,13,TRBV7-9,ASSLEGVSQETQY
TRBJ2-3,many,13,TRBV10-3,AISESIPPTDTQY
TRBJ1-2,many,15,TRBV2,ASSEGGTGVVDYGYT
TRBJ2-5,many,12,TRBV7-8,ASSRLAGGETQY
TRBJ1-1,-,12,TRBV6-2/TRBV6-3,ASSNRGAGTEAF
TRBJ2-1,few,15,TRBV12-3/TRBV12-4,ASSFSGTVSSYNEQF
TRBJ1-5,-,12,TRBV24-1,ATSDFNSNQPQH
TRBJ1-1,few,12,TRBV15,ATSRETRSTEAF
TRBJ1-5,-,11,TRBV18,ASSLTSGQPQH
TRBJ2-1,-,14,TRBV10-3,AISLLEAGGDNEQF
TRBJ2-1,few,11,TRBV4-1,ASSQEGNNEQF
TRBJ2-3,few,12,TRBV27,ASSLTGAQNTQY
TRBJ1-1,-,12,TRBV6-5,ASISPVRGTEAF
TRBJ2-7,many,13,TRBV11-2,ASSPNPATSYEQY
TRBJ1-1,many,14,TRBV12-3/TRBV12-4,ASSTGGTALNTEAF
TRBJ1-1,many,12,TRBV28,ASRYRGAGTEAF
TRBJ2-7,-,11,TRBV5-6,ASRLAPLGEQY
TRBJ2-1,many,13,TRBV6-1,ASSEDRGGLGEQF
TRBJ2-5,few,11,TRBV3-1,ASTRTSEETQY
TRBJ2-5,-,11,TRBV20-1,SALVRGRETQY
TRBJ2-7,-,13,TRBV7-2,ASSLLGTGRNEQY
TRBJ1-3,few,11,TRBV12-3/TRBV12-4,ASSLWARNTIY
TRBJ2-2,few,14,TRBV7-6,ASSLGPGWATGELF
TRBJ2-7,few,11,TRBV20-1,SARDLVGNEQY
TRBJ2-7,few,13,TRBV5-5,ASSPRGVSGYEQY
TRBJ1-2,once,16,TRBV20-1,SASDSGTGGISNYGYT
TRBJ2-5,many,12,TRBV30,AWSKTSGEETQY
TRBJ1-1,many,11,TRBV28,ASSFFPLRHAF
TRBJ1-5,many,12,TRBV6-1,ASSAGQSPQPQH
TRBJ1-5,many,11,TRBV5-1,ASSLRTGQPQH
TRBJ2-1,many,11,TRBV5-1,ASSLVLRNEQF
TRBJ1-2,many,12,TRBV5-1,ASSLGQIPYGYT
TRBJ2-3,many,14,TRBV28,ASSGGRGLSTDTQY
TRBJ1-5,-,13,TRBV5-5,ASSLFASSNQPQH
TRBJ2-3,many,13,TRBV5-1,ASSRGVGPTDTQY
TRBJ1-1,-,11,TRBV20-1,SAHGQGGTEAF
TRBJ2-2,few,12,TRBV6-5,AGAGPEMAGELF
TRBJ1-5,-,11,TRBV4-1,ASSQDNRQPQH
TRBJ2-1,many,13,TRBV2,ASTMDRGAYNEQF
TRBJ2-7,-,15,TRBV28,ASSFLGSVLSSYEQY
TRBJ1-1,few,11,TRBV7-3,ASSFSRDTEAF
TRBJ2-5,-,16,TRBV4-3,ASSQDRGRGLLQETQY
TRBJ1-2,-,12,TRBV6-2/TRBV6-3,ASSYEFGGYGYT
TRBJ2-7,many,15,TRBV7-2,ASSPLLLAGAPYEQY
TRBJ2-6,few,12,TRBV20-1,SAMLYSGANVLT
TRBJ2-7,many,11,TRBV7-8,ASSLPPSLEQY
TRBJ1-1,many,10,TRBV28,ASSWEGTEAF
TRBJ1-4,-,10,TRBV28,ASGRGGEELF
TRBJ1-2,many,13,TRBV28,ASSSGTVRSYGYT
TRBJ2-2,-,13,TRBV15,ATSRGRGNTGELF
TRBJ2-1,few,10,TRBV5-1,ASSVSGNEQF